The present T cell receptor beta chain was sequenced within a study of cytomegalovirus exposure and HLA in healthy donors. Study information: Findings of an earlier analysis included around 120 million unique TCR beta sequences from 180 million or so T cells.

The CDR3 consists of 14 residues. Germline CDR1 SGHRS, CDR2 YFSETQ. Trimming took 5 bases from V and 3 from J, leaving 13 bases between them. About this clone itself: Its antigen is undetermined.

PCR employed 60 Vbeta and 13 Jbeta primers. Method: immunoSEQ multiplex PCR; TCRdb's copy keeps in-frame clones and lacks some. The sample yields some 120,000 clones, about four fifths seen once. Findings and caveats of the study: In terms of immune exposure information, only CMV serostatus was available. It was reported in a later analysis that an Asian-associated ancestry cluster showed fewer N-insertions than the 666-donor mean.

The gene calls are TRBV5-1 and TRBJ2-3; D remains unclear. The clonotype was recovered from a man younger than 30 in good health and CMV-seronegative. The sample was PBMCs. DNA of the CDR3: TGCGCCAGCAGTCAACACCGCCAGACAGATACGCAGTATTTT. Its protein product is CASSQHRQTDTQYF. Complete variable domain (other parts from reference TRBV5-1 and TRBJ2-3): KAGVTQTPRYLIKTRGQQVTLSCSPISGHRSVSWYQQTPGQGLQFLFEYFSETQRNKGNFPGRFSGRQFSNSRSEMNVSTLELGDSALYLCASSQHRQTDTQYFGPGTRLTVL.